This T cell receptor beta chain was captured by sequencing in a study of T-cell reconstitution after alpha-beta-depleted transplantation in children. Unique molecular identifiers were incorporated into the prepared TCRbeta library. TCRdb reprocessed the PCR reads via MiXCR and lists one record per CDR3 protein. The data hold around 480,000 distinct CDR3 sequences, with around a third observed a single time. The germline V gene encodes CDR1 MGHDK and CDR2 SYGVNS. The CDR3 has 14 amino acids. V was cut by 3 bases and J by 1 base, with 9 bases left in between. The sample consisted of PBMCs from the stem cell graft donor, taken from the stem cell graft. This chain uses TRBV25-1 with TRBJ2-5; perhaps TRBD1 as D (5 bases). This TCR was recovered from a human donor who donated a stem cell graft to a child with aplastic anemia. The CDR3 is CASSDRQSQETQYF. CDR3 in DNA: TGTGCCAGCAGTGACCGACAGAGCCAAGAGACCCAGTACTTC.